This is a list of T cell receptor beta chains from one sample in a study of cytomegalovirus exposure and HLA in healthy donors. Assay used: immunoSEQ multiplex PCR; TCRdb lists only in-frame clones, some missing. The sample includes 80,000 to 100,000 clones, around 70% of them seen just once. Material: PBMCs. Receptor source: a man aged 25 to 40 in good health and CMV-seropositive. The CDR3 runs from the conserved cysteine through the conserved F or W. D genes are given only for firm matches. Size is omitted from some rows. Given values are once, few, many or a class for expanded clones.

cdr3_aa	cdr3_nt	clone_size	j_call	d_call	v_call
CASKGQGGMHGYTF	TGTGCCAGCAAAGGACAGGGGGGGATGCATGGCTACACCTTC	NA	TRBJ1-2	TRBD1	TRBV6-5
CATSSAVGYEQYF	TGTGCCACCAGCAGCGCAGTTGGCTACGAGCAGTACTTC	NA	TRBJ2-7	NA	TRBV15
CASSPGLQETQYF	TGTGCCAGCAGCCCGGGACTCCAAGAGACCCAGTACTTC	NA	TRBJ2-5	NA	TRBV14
CASSQGTGPGNSPLHF	TGTGCCAGCAGCCAGGGGACAGGCCCCGGGAATTCACCCCTCCACTTT	NA	TRBJ1-6	TRBD1	TRBV7-9
CASSQSVGTAHQPQHF	TGCGCCAGCAGCCAAAGTGTGGGGACAGCCCATCAGCCCCAGCATTTT	NA	TRBJ1-5	TRBD1	TRBV4-3
CASSPGRAARSYNEQFF	TGTGCCAGCAGCCCGGGAAGGGCCGCTAGAAGCTACAATGAGCAGTTCTTC	NA	TRBJ2-1	NA	TRBV4-2
CAWSVEAGGFSSFF	TGTGCCTGGAGTGTAGAGGCGGGGGGTTTTTCATCTTTCTTT	NA	TRBJ1-1	NA	TRBV30
CASSLNRDEQYF	TGCGCCAGCAGCTTGAACAGGGACGAGCAGTACTTC	NA	TRBJ2-7	NA	TRBV5-1
CASSPLGLAGGPSTDTQYF	TGTGCCAGCAGCCCCTTGGGGCTAGCGGGGGGGCCAAGCACAGATACGCAGTATTTT	NA	TRBJ2-3	TRBD2	TRBV5-6
CASRRGQGEGKLFF	TGTGCCAGCAGACGGGGGCAGGGGGAAGGAAAACTGTTTTTT	NA	TRBJ1-4	TRBD1	TRBV6-5
CASSPEAGVTDTQYF	TGCGCCAGCAGCCCGGAGGCGGGGGTCACAGATACGCAGTATTTT	NA	TRBJ2-3	TRBD2	TRBV5-1
CASSLIRQGWASGANVLTF	TGTGCCAGCAGTTTAATAAGACAGGGTTGGGCTTCTGGGGCCAACGTCCTGACTTTC	NA	TRBJ2-6	TRBD1	TRBV28
CASSLIADLYNEQFF	TGTGCCAGCAGCCTGATAGCAGACCTCTACAATGAGCAGTTCTTC	few	TRBJ2-1	NA	TRBV7-8
CASSLGGETEAFF	TGTGCCAGCAGCTTAGGTGGGGAGACAGAAGCTTTCTTT	NA	TRBJ1-1	NA	TRBV11-2
CASSPSGRSSYNEQFF	TGTGCCAGCAGCCCTAGCGGGCGGAGCTCCTACAATGAGCAGTTCTTC	NA	TRBJ2-1	TRBD2	TRBV7-8
CACNGGYNEQFF	TGTGCCTGCAACGGGGGTTACAATGAGCAGTTCTTC	NA	TRBJ2-1	NA	TRBV30
CASSLDNNEQFF	TGTGCCAGCAGCCTTGACAACAATGAGCAGTTCTTC	few	TRBJ2-1	NA	TRBV11-3
CASSLMTPYEQYF	TGTGCCAGCAGCTTGATGACTCCCTACGAGCAGTACTTC	NA	TRBJ2-7	NA	TRBV5-6
CASSLSGPHNEQFF	TGTGCCAGCAGCTTAAGCGGGCCCCACAATGAGCAGTTCTTC	NA	TRBJ2-1	NA	TRBV7-9
CASSSDRGRELFF	TGTGCCAGCAGCTCGGACAGGGGGCGGGAACTGTTTTTT	NA	TRBJ1-4	TRBD1	TRBV7-9
CASSSWGDRLWESNEQYF	TGTGCCAGCAGCTCATGGGGGGACAGGTTATGGGAGTCCAACGAGCAGTACTTC	NA	TRBJ2-7	TRBD1	TRBV7-9
CASSEAGAGPHEQYF	TGTGCCAGCAGTGAAGCAGGCGCAGGGCCCCACGAGCAGTACTTC	NA	TRBJ2-7	NA	TRBV6-1
CASSLGGGPGAGELFF	TGTGCCAGCAGCTTAGGCGGGGGGCCTGGCGCCGGGGAGCTGTTTTTT	NA	TRBJ2-2	TRBD2	TRBV7-9
CASSNTGLSYEQYF	TGTGCCAGCAGTAATACGGGACTCTCCTACGAGCAGTACTTC	NA	TRBJ2-7	NA	TRBV28
CASSFSGGAYEQYF	TGTGCCAGCAGCTTTAGCGGGGGGGCTTACGAGCAGTACTTC	NA	TRBJ2-7	TRBD2	TRBV5-4
CASSLQGKETQYF	TGTGCCAGCAGCTTACAGGGGAAAGAGACCCAGTACTTC	NA	TRBJ2-5	TRBD1	TRBV5-6
CASSYSGDQPQHF	TGTGCCAGCAGCTATTCAGGGGATCAGCCCCAGCATTTT	NA	TRBJ1-5	NA	TRBV7-2
CAWGRDRGFYGYTF	TGTGCCTGGGGCCGGGACAGGGGATTTTATGGCTACACCTTC	NA	TRBJ1-2	TRBD1	TRBV30
CASSSRHLSYEQYF	TGTGCCAGCAGCTCCCGACACCTTTCCTACGAGCAGTACTTC	NA	TRBJ2-7	NA	TRBV7-8
CASSQGRAQGEQYF	TGTGCCAGCAGCCAGGGGCGGGCCCAGGGGGAGCAGTACTTC	NA	TRBJ2-7	NA	TRBV5-4
CASSYSVRGNQPQHF	TGTGCCAGCAGTTACTCTGTCAGGGGCAATCAGCCCCAGCATTTT	once	TRBJ1-5	NA	TRBV6-5
CASGGTAWSYEQYF	TGTGCCAGCGGCGGGACTGCTTGGTCCTACGAGCAGTACTTC	NA	TRBJ2-7	NA	TRBV7-2
CASSFGEAGAGEQYF	TGCGCCAGCAGTTTCGGGGAGGCGGGAGCGGGGGAGCAGTACTTC	NA	TRBJ2-7	TRBD2	TRBV5-1
CASSTRTGSSYNEQFF	TGTGCCAGCAGCACCCGAACAGGGTCCTCCTACAATGAGCAGTTCTTC	NA	TRBJ2-1	NA	TRBV13
CASSLRSSTSFPSTNEKLFF	TGCGCCAGCAGCTTGCGTAGCTCAACTTCATTCCCTTCAACTAATGAAAAACTGTTTTTT	NA	TRBJ1-4	NA	TRBV5-1
CASSLGQGSTQYF	TGTGCCAGCAGCTTAGGCCAGGGGTCGACCCAGTACTTC	NA	TRBJ2-5	NA	TRBV13
CASSLDPAGSSYNEQFF	TGCGCCAGCAGCTTAGATCCAGCGGGGAGCTCCTACAATGAGCAGTTCTTC	NA	TRBJ2-1	TRBD2	TRBV5-1
CASGGQVSTEAFF	TGTGCCTCCGGGGGACAGGTGTCCACTGAAGCTTTCTTT	NA	TRBJ1-1	TRBD1	TRBV19
CASSQDGTPDQPQHF	TGCGCCAGCAGCCAAGATGGCACACCCGATCAGCCCCAGCATTTT	NA	TRBJ1-5	NA	TRBV4-1
CASSVLVSGGVNTGELFF	TGTGCCAGCAGTGTCCTGGTTTCGGGAGGGGTTAACACCGGGGAGCTGTTTTTT	NA	TRBJ2-2	TRBD2	TRBV27
CASTPTGTGYQPQHF	TGTGCCAGTACCCCGACCGGGACAGGTTATCAGCCCCAGCATTTT	NA	TRBJ1-5	TRBD1	TRBV19
CASSDVTDLLQETQYF	TGTGCCAGCAGTGATGTGACTGATCTCCTACAAGAGACCCAGTACTTC	once	TRBJ2-5	NA	TRBV6-1
CASSWSSGNYEQYF	TGTGCCAGTAGTTGGTCTAGCGGAAACTACGAGCAGTACTTC	NA	TRBJ2-7	TRBD2	TRBV19
CASSFGLAGNEQFF	TGTGCCAGCAGCTTCGGACTAGCGGGTAATGAGCAGTTCTTC	few	TRBJ2-1	TRBD2	TRBV7-9
CASSQALSGRDEQFF	TGTGCCAGCAGCCAAGCCCTCAGCGGGAGGGACGAGCAGTTCTTC	NA	TRBJ2-1	TRBD2	TRBV4-2
CASSYGIAGGPSEQYF	TGTGCCAGCAGTTACGGGATTGCGGGAGGGCCTAGCGAGCAGTACTTC	NA	TRBJ2-7	TRBD2	TRBV6-5
CASSAGTGPYGYTF	TGTGCCAGTAGTGCCGGGACAGGGCCCTATGGCTACACCTTC	NA	TRBJ1-2	TRBD1	TRBV19
CSGTLGNEQFF	TGCAGTGGTACCCTAGGTAATGAGCAGTTCTTC	NA	TRBJ2-1	NA	TRBV20-1
CASRGLRGSGLDTEAFF	TGTGCCAGCAGGGGGCTCAGGGGCTCGGGGCTTGACACTGAAGCTTTCTTT	few	TRBJ1-1	NA	TRBV11-2
CASSINLGQFSPLHF	TGTGCCAGCAGCATTAATCTGGGACAGTTTTCACCCCTCCACTTT	NA	TRBJ1-6	TRBD1	TRBV6-5
CASSLVRDDQPQHF	TGTGCCAGCAGCTTAGTCAGGGATGATCAGCCCCAGCATTTT	few	TRBJ1-5	NA	TRBV7-2
CATSRQTTNEKLFF	TGTGCCACCAGCAGACAGACAACTAATGAAAAACTGTTTTTT	NA	TRBJ1-4	NA	TRBV15
CASSYSWDSSDEQYF	TGTGCCAGCAGTTACTCCTGGGACAGCAGCGACGAGCAGTACTTC	NA	TRBJ2-7	TRBD1	TRBV6-5
CASSLRSRAGGPSPPFF	TGTGCCAGCAGCTTGAGGAGTAGAGCGGGAGGGCCCTCTCCCCCGTTCTTC	NA	TRBJ2-1	TRBD2	TRBV7-2
CASRAHRGLNTGELFF	TGCGCCAGCAGAGCGCACAGGGGCCTAAACACCGGGGAGCTGTTTTTT	NA	TRBJ2-2	TRBD1	TRBV5-1
CASSYSGRGTVSGYTF	TGTGCCAGCAGTTACTCGGGCAGGGGGACTGTGAGCGGCTACACCTTC	NA	TRBJ1-2	TRBD1	TRBV6-5
CASSRTGWSEKLFF	TGTGCCAGTAGCCGGACAGGGTGGAGTGAAAAACTGTTTTTT	NA	TRBJ1-4	TRBD1	TRBV19
CASPRDLPNNEQFF	TGTGCCAGCCCCCGGGACTTGCCTAACAATGAGCAGTTCTTC	NA	TRBJ2-1	NA	TRBV6-1
CASRRDRGNRQPQHF	TGTGCCAGCAGACGGGACAGGGGGAATAGACAGCCCCAGCATTTT	NA	TRBJ1-5	TRBD1	TRBV2